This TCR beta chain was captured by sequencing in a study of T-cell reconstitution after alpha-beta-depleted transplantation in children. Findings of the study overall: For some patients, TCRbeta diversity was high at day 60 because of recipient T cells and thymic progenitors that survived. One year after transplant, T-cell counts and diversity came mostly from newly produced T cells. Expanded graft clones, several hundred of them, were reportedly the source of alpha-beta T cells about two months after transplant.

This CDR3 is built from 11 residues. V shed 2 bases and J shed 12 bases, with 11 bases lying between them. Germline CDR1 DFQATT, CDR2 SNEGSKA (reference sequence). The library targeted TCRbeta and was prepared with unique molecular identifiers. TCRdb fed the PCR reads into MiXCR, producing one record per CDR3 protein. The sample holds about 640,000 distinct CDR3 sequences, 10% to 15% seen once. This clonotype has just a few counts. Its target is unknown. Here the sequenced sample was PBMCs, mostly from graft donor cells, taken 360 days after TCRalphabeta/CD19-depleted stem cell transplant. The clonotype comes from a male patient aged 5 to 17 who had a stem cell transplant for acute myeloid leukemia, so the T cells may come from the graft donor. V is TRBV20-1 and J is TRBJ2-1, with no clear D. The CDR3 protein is CSARRVWGQFF. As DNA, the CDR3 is TGCAGTGCTAGACGGGTTTGGGGGCAGTTCTTC.